The sequence of this TCR beta chain was determined in a study of vaccination effects on CD4 cells after COVID-19. For the study at large: It was two doses of either the BNT162b2 or mRNA-1273 vaccine that participants received.

The table came from immunoSEQ multiplex PCR; TCRdb's copy has only in-frame clones and leaves some out. The sample holds 35,000 to 55,000 clones, approximately 72% seen once. Sequencing in the ViraFEST assay came after antigen-specific CD4+ T cells had been expanded with viral peptide pools, which were used to stimulate PBMC. When around nine days of culture had elapsed, CD4+ T cells were isolated. PCR-confirmed SARS-CoV-2 infection occurred in the person between March and December 2020. Each culture well received a few million PBMC. These cells were then cultured in IMDM with about 9.1 IU/ml IL-2 and roughly 10 ug/ml peptides. In regard to this clone: Its target is not known.

General study results and limits: Clones from infection and from vaccination both contracted markedly late after vaccination.

Sequencing used CD4+ T cells from PBMCs cultured with a peptide pool, obtained before COVID-19 vaccination. The sequence derives from a human donor who had a prior SARS-CoV-2 infection.

In DNA, the CDR3 is TGTGCCAGCAGCTTTCGGGCCCCAAGTGAGCAGTTCTTC. It encodes CASSFRAPSEQFF. The chain recombines TRBV7-3 with TRBJ2-1; D remains ambiguous. CDR1 and CDR2 (germline): SGHTA, FQGTGA. With 3 bases removed from V and 9 bases from J, the gap between germline ends came to 12 bases. The CDR3 is 13 residues long.